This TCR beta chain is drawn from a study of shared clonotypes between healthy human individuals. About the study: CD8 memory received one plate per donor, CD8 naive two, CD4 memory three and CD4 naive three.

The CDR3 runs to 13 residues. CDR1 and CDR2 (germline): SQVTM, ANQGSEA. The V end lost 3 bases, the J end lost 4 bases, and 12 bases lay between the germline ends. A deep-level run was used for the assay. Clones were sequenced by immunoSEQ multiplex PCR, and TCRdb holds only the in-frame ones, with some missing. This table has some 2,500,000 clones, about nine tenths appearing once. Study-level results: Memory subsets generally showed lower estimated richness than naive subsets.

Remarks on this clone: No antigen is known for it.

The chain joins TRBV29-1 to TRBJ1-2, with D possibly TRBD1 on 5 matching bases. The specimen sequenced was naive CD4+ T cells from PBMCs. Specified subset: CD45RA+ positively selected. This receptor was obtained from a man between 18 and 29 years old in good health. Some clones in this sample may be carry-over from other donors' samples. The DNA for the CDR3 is TGCAGCGTTGAGCTGTTGGGGGGCTATGGCTACACCTTC. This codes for CSVELLGGYGYTF.